Listed below are T cell receptor beta chains from one sample, sequenced in a study of OX40 agonist ivuxolimab in advanced cancers. Some clones are missing from TCRdb's copy, which holds only in-frame ones; the method was immunoSEQ multiplex PCR. The profile covers approximately 68,000 clones, with roughly 88% appearing a single time and about 0.9% taken by the ten largest. The source material was CD4+ or CD8+ T cells sorted from blood, sampled in a trial of the OX40 agonist ivuxolimab. These receptor sequences come from an adult with an advanced solid tumor such as melanoma, head and neck, liver or kidney cancer. Each CDR3 is given with its conserved first and last residue.

V,J,CDR3
TRBV6-5,TRBJ2-2,CASSRQASNTGELFF
TRBV7-6,TRBJ2-1,CASSFSGQGSNEQFF
TRBV9,TRBJ2-3,CASSVGFDGGPRDTQYF
TRBV7-2,TRBJ1-2,CASKNGQYDYGYTF
TRBV30,TRBJ1-2,CAWIRQGASGYTF
TRBV5-1,TRBJ1-6,CASSPEGQGHSPLHF
TRBV29-1,TRBJ2-1,CSVARQGNEQFF
TRBV28,TRBJ2-7,CASSSKSDRPYEQYF
TRBV5-1,TRBJ2-3,CASSLPRDTDTQYF
TRBV6-1,TRBJ1-2,CASSLDRGTYGYTF
TRBV5-5,TRBJ2-7,CASSLGGSSYEQYF
TRBV5-6,TRBJ1-2,CASSPGQGGGYTF
TRBV7-9,TRBJ2-3,CASSLPHRLAGSTDTQYF
TRBV7-9,TRBJ2-7,CASSQGTNPTYEQYF
TRBV14,TRBJ2-7,CASSQHPLGRGSYEQYF
TRBV30,TRBJ2-2,CAWSVPGRVDTGELFF
TRBV7-3,TRBJ2-3,CASSLGQGSSNTQYF
TRBV28,TRBJ1-2,CASSLLYYGYTF
TRBV30,TRBJ2-7,CAWSVGGSYEQYF
TRBV4-1,TRBJ2-7,CASSPGSIRVIAGETYEQYF
TRBV7-2,TRBJ1-5,CASSLVHVGGTQHF
TRBV11-2,TRBJ1-1,CASRSGTEAFF
TRBV6-6,TRBJ1-2,CASSQQGSPYGYTF
TRBV23-1,TRBJ2-3,CASRLQGKGTDTQYF
TRBV4-3,TRBJ2-3,CASRSGLDTDTQYF
TRBV18,TRBJ2-3,CASSPVQRGPSDTQYF
TRBV2,TRBJ1-1,CASRQVTSGTGMAFF
TRBV5-4,TRBJ1-3,CASSLHGGNTIYF
TRBV7-2,TRBJ1-2,CASSFEGRGGYTF
TRBV2,TRBJ1-5,CASSEALREPQHF
TRBV6-6,TRBJ1-6,CASSYLGQGNSPLHF
TRBV21-1,TRBJ2-1,CASSKVGGQPLAGSYNEQFF
TRBV6-5,TRBJ2-3,CASSQGQRTDTQYF
TRBV5-4,TRBJ2-7,CASSLGRDTYEQYF
TRBV10-3,TRBJ1-2,CAISDPREGATGYTF
TRBV5-1,TRBJ1-5,CASSKGTDQPQHF
TRBV19,TRBJ2-3,CASRGQRITDTQYF
TRBV5-1,TRBJ2-7,CASSLEASASYEQYF
TRBV5-1,TRBJ2-5,CASSLGTGIQETQYF
TRBV7-8,TRBJ2-5,CASRQGYSQMETQYF
TRBV4-1,TRBJ1-2,CASSQELGGAGYGYTF
TRBV5-6,TRBJ2-7,CASSFGTVIYEQYF